This T cell receptor beta chain originates from a study of shared clonotypes between healthy human individuals. Sequencing was performed with immunoSEQ multiplex PCR; in TCRdb, only in-frame clones are kept and a portion is missing. Altogether 850,000 to 1,200,000 clones are present, around four fifths being singletons, with the ten largest covering approximately 1.5%. The sample holds a few counts of this clone. The CDR3 is 15 amino acids. Germline lookup yields CDR1 LNHDA and CDR2 SQIVND (reference sequence). The V and J ends lost 6 bases and 4 bases, in that order; junction bases with no gene match: 11.

The gene calls are TRBV19 and TRBJ1-2; 7 nucleotides match TRBD1. This TCR was sampled from a young man in good health. The source material was memory CD4+ T cells sorted from blood. This sample's subset: CD45RA-negative fraction. CDR3 DNA: TGTGCCAGTAGCAACTTTAGGACAGGACCCTATGGCTACACCTTC. Translation gives CASSNFRTGPYGYTF.